The clone carrying this T cell receptor beta chain was seen once. What it binds is unknown. The data stem from a study of identifying expanded T cells in peripheral blood. During the collection period, no donor immune events like infections were recorded. Findings and caveats of the study: Approximately two-week clone count variance significantly increased as total template count grew. Over around two and four weeks, about 15 and 18 clones changed, versus around 1.3 between replicates.

The V gene's germline CDR1 is SGHTA and CDR2 FQGNSA. Trimming removed 5 bases at V and 5 bases at J, with 19 bases between. The CDR3 runs 17 residues. Assay used: immunoSEQ multiplex PCR; TCRdb lists only in-frame clones, some missing. In the table there are approximately 100,000 clones, around 89% of which are singletons. This sequence was found in a person between 18 and 75 years old in good health. Source material: blood. The V and J genes are TRBV7-2 and TRBJ1-6; D is possibly TRBD1 (5 bases). The CDR3 protein is CASSLLPGRGHNSPLHF. The CDR3 nucleotides are TGTGCCAGCAGCCTCCTCCCGGGACGGGGCCATAATTCACCCCTCCACTTT.